Listed below are T cell receptor beta chains from one sample, sequenced in a study of T cells in Graves' hyperthyroidism and ophthalmopathy. Each CDR3 protein is one row after TCRdb ran MiXCR on the multiplex PCR reads. Of around 700,000 distinct CDR3 sequences in the sample, under 20% were seen once. Sequencing was done on a sample of blood. These receptors were collected from a woman aged 50 to 60 with Graves' hyperthyroidism that later progressed to Graves' ophthalmopathy. Each CDR3 is given with its conserved first and last residue. D genes are given only for firm matches. The size of a clone is reported for some rows only, either as once, few or many, or as a class for expanded clones.

v_gene	j_gene	d_gene	abundance	CDR3nt	CDR3aa
TRBV4-1	TRBJ2-1	TRBD2	few	TGCGCCAGCAGCCGCAACACGGGGGGGGGTAATGAGCAGTTCTTC	CASSRNTGGGNEQFF
TRBV6-5	TRBJ1-2	.	.	TGTGCCAGCAGATACAGGGACTTCGGCTACACCTTC	CASRYRDFGYTF
TRBV20-1	TRBJ2-3	TRBD1	many	TGCAGTGCGGACAGGGGTGGGGATCTCGATACGCAGTATTTT	CSADRGGDLDTQYF
TRBV10-3	TRBJ2-1	TRBD2	few	TGTGCCATCAGTGATCTAGCGGGCCCCTACAATGAGCAGTTCTTC	CAISDLAGPYNEQFF
TRBV30	TRBJ1-5	TRBD1	.	TGTGCCTGGAGTACCTTCTCGGGACAGCTTTATAGCAATCAGCCCCAGCATTTT	CAWSTFSGQLYSNQPQHF
TRBV20-1	TRBJ1-6	.	.	TGCAGTGCTAGAGTGGGGGAAAATTATAATCCACCCCTCCACTTT	CSARVGENYNPPLHF
TRBV5-1	TRBJ2-1	.	many	TGCGCCAGCAGCTTGGTGTCGGACAAAGGGTATGGGCAGTTCTTC	CASSLVSDKGYGQFF
TRBV5-1	TRBJ1-2	.	many	TGCGCCAGCAGCCCCCGGACAGATCTTGAGGGCTACACCTTC	CASSPRTDLEGYTF
TRBV20-1	TRBJ2-5	.	few	TGCAGTGCTAGAGCCTGGCGGAACAAGGAGACCCAGTACTTC	CSARAWRNKETQYF
TRBV20-1	TRBJ1-1	.	few	TGCAGTGCTGACTTAGGGTTCACTGAAGCTTTCTTT	CSADLGFTEAFF
TRBV29-1	TRBJ1-6	TRBD1	.	TGCAGCGTCAGGGACAGGGGGAATTCACCCCTCCACTTT	CSVRDRGNSPLHF
TRBV27	TRBJ2-7	.	few	TGTGCCAGCAGCAGCCCGGGCTCTACGACCTACGAGCAGTACTTC	CASSSPGSTTYEQYF
TRBV9	TRBJ1-6	.	.	TGTGCCAGCAGCGTATCAGGGTCTAATTCACCCCTCCACTTT	CASSVSGSNSPLHF
TRBV7-9	TRBJ1-1	TRBD1	few	TGTGCCAGCAGACGAAAAGGACAGGTCGATACCACTGAAGCTTTCTTT	CASRRKGQVDTTEAFF
TRBV7-2	TRBJ1-2	TRBD1	many	TGTGCCAGCAGCACCACACAGGGGGCCGCTGGCTACACCTTC	CASSTTQGAAGYTF
TRBV18	TRBJ2-5	.	.	TGTGCCAGCTCACCGGGGATAAAGACACAAGAGACCCAGTACTTC	CASSPGIKTQETQYF
TRBV30	TRBJ1-2	TRBD1	many	TGTGCCTGGAGTGTTGGACAGGGGTATGGCTACACCTTC	CAWSVGQGYGYTF
TRBV5-6	TRBJ1-1	TRBD1	.	TGTGCCAGCAGCTTGGTCCCAGGGGGTATGAACACTGAAGCTTTCTTT	CASSLVPGGMNTEAFF
TRBV6-6	TRBJ2-2	.	few	TGTGCCAGCAGTTACTCACAGGCGTACACCGGGGAGCTGTTTTTT	CASSYSQAYTGELFF
TRBV20-1	TRBJ2-1	TRBD2	many	TGCAGTGCTAGAGTACCCAGCGGGGGGTACAATGAGCAGTTCTTC	CSARVPSGGYNEQFF
TRBV6-1	TRBJ2-3	TRBD1	few	TGTGCCAGCAGTATCCCCCATGACAGGGACACAGATACGCAGTATTTT	CASSIPHDRDTDTQYF
TRBV7-8	TRBJ1-1	.	.	TGTGCCAGCAGCTTATCAGGGAACTTAGGCACTGAAGCTTTCTTT	CASSLSGNLGTEAFF
TRBV5-4	TRBJ2-5	TRBD1	.	TGTGCCAGCAGGCAAGGTCTGGACAGGGGTGAGACCCAGTACTTC	CASRQGLDRGETQYF
TRBV20-1	TRBJ1-4	TRBD1	many	TGCAGTGCGACCACAGGGGGCAGAGCTAATGAAAAACTGTTTTTT	CSATTGGRANEKLFF
TRBV10-3	TRBJ2-4	.	.	TGTGCCATCAGTGAGTCGTCTCTTTGGGCTCGGACCAAAAACATTCAGTACTTC	CAISESSLWARTKNIQYF
TRBV5-6	TRBJ2-5	.	many	TGTGCCAGCAGCCCTCCGTTGAGGGCAGAGGGTCAAGAGACCCAGTACTTC	CASSPPLRAEGQETQYF
TRBV3-1	TRBJ2-5	.	many	TGTGCCAGCAGCCAAGAAGCGTACGAGACCCAGTACTTC	CASSQEAYETQYF
TRBV7-6	TRBJ1-1	.	many	TGTGCCAGCAGTCTAGGGCCAGGTCCGAATGAAGCTTTCTTT	CASSLGPGPNEAFF
TRBV2	TRBJ2-2	TRBD1	many	TGTGCCAGCAAATTGACAGGGGCTTTCACCGGGGAGCTGTTTTTT	CASKLTGAFTGELFF
TRBV29-1	TRBJ1-1	TRBD1	.	TGCAGCGTTGGCACCGGGACAGGGGCTTTCTTT	CSVGTGTGAFF
TRBV6-1	TRBJ2-5	TRBD2	.	TGTGCCAGCAGTTCCCAGCGGGGGGGACAAGAGACCCAGTACTTC	CASSSQRGGQETQYF
TRBV4-1	TRBJ2-7	TRBD1	few	TGCGCCAGCAGCCAAGTCCCGGGACAGAGCTACGAGCAGTACTTC	CASSQVPGQSYEQYF
TRBV20-1	TRBJ1-2	.	few	TGCAGTGCTACGAGGGGAGGCTATGGCTACACCTTC	CSATRGGYGYTF
TRBV5-1	TRBJ1-1	TRBD1	.	TGCGCCAGCAGCTTTACAGGGGGGCACACTGAAGCTTTCTTT	CASSFTGGHTEAFF
TRBV2	TRBJ2-3	.	many	TGTGCCAGCAGTGAAGCGCTTGATCTAGCAGCAGATACGCAGTATTTT	CASSEALDLAADTQYF
TRBV5-6	TRBJ2-2	TRBD2	few	TGTGCCAGCAGCTTAAGGGGTAGCGGGGGGCTCGGCGGGGAGCTGTTTTTT	CASSLRGSGGLGGELFF
TRBV3-1	TRBJ1-4	.	many	TGTGCCAGCACTCTCGGCAGGGGTGAAAAACTGTTTTTT	CASTLGRGEKLFF
TRBV11-2	TRBJ1-2	TRBD1	many	TGTGCCAGCAGCCCGGTGGACAGGGGAGCGAATGGCTACACCTTC	CASSPVDRGANGYTF
TRBV7-9	TRBJ1-2	TRBD1	few	TGTGCCAGCAGTCAGACCGGGACAGGGTTCTATGGCTACACCTTC	CASSQTGTGFYGYTF
TRBV12-3/TRBV12-4	TRBJ1-6	TRBD1	many	TGTGCCAGCAGCCCGACAGGGGGGAATTCACCCCTCCACTTT	CASSPTGGNSPLHF
TRBV9	TRBJ2-2	TRBD2	.	TGTGCCAGCAGCGTAGGAGCGGGGGGGTCGAACACCGGGGAGCTGTTTTTT	CASSVGAGGSNTGELFF
TRBV12-3/TRBV12-4	TRBJ1-2	.	.	TGTGCCAGCAGTTCTTTAGGGGGTACCTTGGGCTACACCTTC	CASSSLGGTLGYTF
TRBV7-2	TRBJ1-1	.	.	TGTGCCAGCAGCGCCCGACAGGAGAACACTGAAGCTTTCTTT	CASSARQENTEAFF
TRBV3-1	TRBJ1-2	TRBD1	many	TGTGCCAGCAGCCATACCGGGACAGGGGATAACTATGGCTACACCTTC	CASSHTGTGDNYGYTF
TRBV9	TRBJ2-3	.	.	TGTGCCAGCAGCGTAGAGGGGGAGGGCACAGATACGCAGTATTTT	CASSVEGEGTDTQYF
TRBV5-1	TRBJ1-4	TRBD1	many	TGCGCCAGCAGCTACAACAGGGGGAGTGGAGAAAAACTGTTTTTT	CASSYNRGSGEKLFF
TRBV20-1	TRBJ2-2	TRBD2	many	TGCAGTGCCGAAAGTAGGACTAGCGGGGGAGGCCCGAACACCGGGGAGCTGTTTTTT	CSAESRTSGGGPNTGELFF
TRBV15	TRBJ2-1	.	few	TGTGCCACCAGCAAATCCGGGACATGGGGCGATGAGCAGTTCTTC	CATSKSGTWGDEQFF